This T cell receptor (beta chain) was obtained from a study of T-cell reconstitution after alpha-beta-depleted transplantation in children. Findings and caveats of the study: After one year, T-cell counts and TCRbeta diversity mostly came from new T cells. The origin of alpha-beta T cells about two months after transplant was reportedly several hundred expanded graft clones. Surviving recipient T cells and thymic progenitors accounted for the high day-60 TCRbeta diversity observed in some patients.

The sample holds a few counts of this clonotype. No antigen is known for it. The CDR3 is 17 residues long. The germline V and J ends were trimmed by 5 bases and 0 bases, with 20 bases remaining between them. CDR1 and CDR2 from the germline V gene are SGHAT and FQNNGV. Library preparation (for TCRbeta) was performed with unique molecular identifiers. TCRdb re-analysed the PCR reads in MiXCR, keeping a single row per CDR3 protein. Of 84,000 or so distinct CDR3 sequences listed, about 16% were seen once; the top ten hold 20%. This chain connects TRBV11-2 to TRBJ2-7, with D hard to call. The origin of this receptor is a male patient between 2 and 15 years old who had a stem cell transplant for acute lymphoblastic leukemia, so the T cells may come from the graft donor. Material: PBMCs, mostly from graft donor cells, obtained 180 days after TCRalphabeta/CD19-depleted stem cell transplant. This CDR3 reads CASSQALETAISYEQYF. The CDR3 nucleotides read TGTGCCAGCAGCCAGGCTTTGGAAACAGCTATCTCCTACGAGCAGTACTTC.